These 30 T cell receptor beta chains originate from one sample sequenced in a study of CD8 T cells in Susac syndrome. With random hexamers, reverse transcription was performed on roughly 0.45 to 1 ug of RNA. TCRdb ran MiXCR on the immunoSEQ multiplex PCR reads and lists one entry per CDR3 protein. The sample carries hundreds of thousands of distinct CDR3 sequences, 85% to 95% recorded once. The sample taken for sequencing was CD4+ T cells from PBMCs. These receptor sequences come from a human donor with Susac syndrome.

This chain's CDR3 is CSVEDLRDKSGYTF. CDR3 nucleotides: TGCAGCGTTGAAGACCTCAGGGACAAGAGTGGCTACACCTTC. The V call is TRBV29-1, the J call TRBJ1-2; D perhaps matches TRBD1 (6 bases). CDR3 size: 14 residues. Trimming left V 0 bases short and J 7 bases short, with 15 bases between. CDR1 and CDR2 from the germline V gene are SQVTM and ANQGSEA.

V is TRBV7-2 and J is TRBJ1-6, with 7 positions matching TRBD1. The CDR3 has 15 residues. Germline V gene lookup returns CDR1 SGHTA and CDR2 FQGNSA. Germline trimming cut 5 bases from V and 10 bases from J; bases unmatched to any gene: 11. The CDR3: CASSHGQARESPLHF. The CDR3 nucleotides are TGTGCCAGCAGCCATGGACAGGCGAGGGAGTCACCCCTCCACTTT.

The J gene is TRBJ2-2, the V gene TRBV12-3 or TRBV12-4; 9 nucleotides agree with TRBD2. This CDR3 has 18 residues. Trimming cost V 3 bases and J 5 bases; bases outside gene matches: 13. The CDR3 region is CASSFFSGGFGGTGELFF. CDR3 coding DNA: TGTGCCAGCAGTTTTTTTAGCGGGGGCTTTGGGGGGACCGGGGAGCTGTTTTTT.

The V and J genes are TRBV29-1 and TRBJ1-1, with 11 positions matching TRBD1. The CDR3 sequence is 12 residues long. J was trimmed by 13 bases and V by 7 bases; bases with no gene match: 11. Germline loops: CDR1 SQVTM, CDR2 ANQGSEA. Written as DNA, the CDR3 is TGCAGCGCCATGGGACAGGGGGTGCAGGTTTTCTTT. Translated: CSAMGQGVQVFF.

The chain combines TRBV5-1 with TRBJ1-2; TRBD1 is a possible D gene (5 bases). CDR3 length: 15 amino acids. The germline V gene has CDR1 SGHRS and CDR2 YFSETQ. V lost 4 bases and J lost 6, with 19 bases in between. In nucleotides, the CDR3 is TGCGCCAGCAGCCCCCGTAGGGGTCCTAGTGATGGCTACACCTTC. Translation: CASSPRRGPSDGYTF.

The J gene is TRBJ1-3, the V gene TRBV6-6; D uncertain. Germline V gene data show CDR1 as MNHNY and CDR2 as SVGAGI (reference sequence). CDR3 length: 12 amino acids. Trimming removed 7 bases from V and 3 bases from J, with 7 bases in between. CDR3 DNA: TGTGCCAGCACTAAAAGTGGAAACACCATATATTTT. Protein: CASTKSGNTIYF.

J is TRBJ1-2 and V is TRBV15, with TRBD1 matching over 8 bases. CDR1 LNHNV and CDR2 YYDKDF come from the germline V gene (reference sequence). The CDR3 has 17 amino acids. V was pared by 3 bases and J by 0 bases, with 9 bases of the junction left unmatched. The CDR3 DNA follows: TGTGCCACCAGCAGGGGGGACAGGCCCTTGTCTAACTATGGCTACACCTTC. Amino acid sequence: CATSRGDRPLSNYGYTF. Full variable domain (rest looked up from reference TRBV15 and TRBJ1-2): DAMVIQNPRYQVTQFGKPVTLSCSQTLNHNVMYWYQQKSSQAPKLLFHYYDKDFNNEADTPDNFQSRRPNTSFCFLDIRSPGLGDTAMYLCATSRGDRPLSNYGYTFGSGTRLTVV.

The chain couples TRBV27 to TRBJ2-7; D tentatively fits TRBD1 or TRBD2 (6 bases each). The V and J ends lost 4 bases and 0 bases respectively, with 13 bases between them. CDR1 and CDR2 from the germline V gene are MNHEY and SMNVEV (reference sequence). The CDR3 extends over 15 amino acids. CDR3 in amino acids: CASSSTGAPSYEQYF. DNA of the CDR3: TGTGCCAGCAGTTCCACGGGGGCCCCCTCCTACGAGCAGTACTTC.

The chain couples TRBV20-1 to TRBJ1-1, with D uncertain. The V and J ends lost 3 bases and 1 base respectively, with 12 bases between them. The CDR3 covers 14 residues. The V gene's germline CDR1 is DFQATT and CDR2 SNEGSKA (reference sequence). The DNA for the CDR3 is TGCAGTGCTAGGGGTCGGCAGGCGAACACTGAAGCTTTCTTT. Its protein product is CSARGRQANTEAFF.

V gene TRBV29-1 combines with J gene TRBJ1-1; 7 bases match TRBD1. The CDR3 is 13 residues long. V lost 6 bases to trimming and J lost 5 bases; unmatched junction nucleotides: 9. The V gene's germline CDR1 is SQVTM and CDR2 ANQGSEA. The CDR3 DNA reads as TGCAGCGTAGTTAGTGACAGGGCGACTGAAGCTTTCTTT. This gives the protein CSVVSDRATEAFF.

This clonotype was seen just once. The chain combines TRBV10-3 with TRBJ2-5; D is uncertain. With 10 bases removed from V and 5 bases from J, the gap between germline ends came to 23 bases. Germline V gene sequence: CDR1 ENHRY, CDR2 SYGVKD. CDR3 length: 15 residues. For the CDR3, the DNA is TGTGCCACAGCCGCCCGGCTCCCGGGCCAGGAGACCCAGTACTTC. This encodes CATAARLPGQETQYF.

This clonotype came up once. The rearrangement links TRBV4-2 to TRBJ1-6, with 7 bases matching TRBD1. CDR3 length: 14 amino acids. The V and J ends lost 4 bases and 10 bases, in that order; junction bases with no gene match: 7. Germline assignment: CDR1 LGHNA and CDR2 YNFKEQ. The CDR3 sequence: CASSLNTGDSPLHF. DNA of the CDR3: TGTGCCAGCAGCCTAAACACAGGGGACTCACCCCTCCACTTT.

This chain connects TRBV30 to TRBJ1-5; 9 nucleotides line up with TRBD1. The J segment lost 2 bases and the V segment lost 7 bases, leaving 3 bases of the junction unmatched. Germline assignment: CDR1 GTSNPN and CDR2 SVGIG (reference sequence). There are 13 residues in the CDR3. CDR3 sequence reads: CALRQGGNQPQHF. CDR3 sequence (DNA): TGTGCCTTACGACAGGGGGGCAATCAGCCCCAGCATTTT. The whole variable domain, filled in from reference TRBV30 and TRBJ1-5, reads SQTIHQWPATLVQPVGSPLSLECTVEGTSNPNLYWYRQAAGRGLQLLFYSVGIGQISSEVPQNLSASRPQDRQFILSSKKLLLSDSGFYLCALRQGGNQPQHFGDGTRLSIL.

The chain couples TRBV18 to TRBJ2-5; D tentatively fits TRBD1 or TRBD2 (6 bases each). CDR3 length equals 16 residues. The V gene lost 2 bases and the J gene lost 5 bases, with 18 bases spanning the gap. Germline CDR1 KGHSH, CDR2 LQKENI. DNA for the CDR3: TGTGCCAGCTCACCAAACCCTACGGGGGCCGGGGAGACCCAGTACTTC. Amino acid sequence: CASSPNPTGAGETQYF. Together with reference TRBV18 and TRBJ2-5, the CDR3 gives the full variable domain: NAGVMQNPRHLVRRRGQEARLRCSPMKGHSHVYWYRQLPEEGLKFMVYLQKENIIDESGMPKERFSAEFPKEGPSILRIQQVVRGDSAAYFCASSPNPTGAGETQYFGPGTRLLVL.

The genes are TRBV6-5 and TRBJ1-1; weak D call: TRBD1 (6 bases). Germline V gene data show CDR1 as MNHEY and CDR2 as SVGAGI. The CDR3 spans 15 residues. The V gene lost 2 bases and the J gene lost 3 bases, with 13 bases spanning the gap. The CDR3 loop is CASSYTQGRDTEAFF. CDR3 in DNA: TGTGCCAGCAGTTACACTCAGGGGCGGGACACTGAAGCTTTCTTT.

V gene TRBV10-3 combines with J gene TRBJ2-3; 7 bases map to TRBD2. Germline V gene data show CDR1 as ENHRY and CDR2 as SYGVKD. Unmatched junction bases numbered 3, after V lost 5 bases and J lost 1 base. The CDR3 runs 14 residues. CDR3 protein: CAISSSGRTDTQYF. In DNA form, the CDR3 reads TGTGCCATCAGTTCTAGCGGACGCACAGATACGCAGTATTTT.

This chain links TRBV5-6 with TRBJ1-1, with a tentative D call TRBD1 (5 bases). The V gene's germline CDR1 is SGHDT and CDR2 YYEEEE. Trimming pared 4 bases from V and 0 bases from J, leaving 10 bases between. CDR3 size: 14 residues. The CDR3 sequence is CASSRGEMNTEAFF. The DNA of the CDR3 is TGTGCCAGCAGCCGGGGGGAAATGAACACTGAAGCTTTCTTT.

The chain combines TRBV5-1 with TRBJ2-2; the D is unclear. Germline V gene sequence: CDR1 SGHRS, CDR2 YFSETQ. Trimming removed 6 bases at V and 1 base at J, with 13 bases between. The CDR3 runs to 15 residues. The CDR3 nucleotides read TGCGCCAGCAAGGTTACCCGGGTGAACACCGGGGAGCTGTTTTTT. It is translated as CASKVTRVNTGELFF. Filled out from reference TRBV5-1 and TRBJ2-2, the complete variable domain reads KAGVTQTPRYLIKTRGQQVTLSCSPISGHRSVSWYQQTPGQGLQFLFEYFSETQRNKGNFPGRFSGRQFSNSRSEMNVSTLELGDSALYLCASKVTRVNTGELFFGEGSRLTVL.

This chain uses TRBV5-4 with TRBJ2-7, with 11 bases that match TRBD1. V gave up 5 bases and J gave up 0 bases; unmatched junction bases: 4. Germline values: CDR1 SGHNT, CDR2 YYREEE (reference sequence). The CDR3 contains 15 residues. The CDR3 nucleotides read TGTGCCAGCAGGTCGGGACAGGGGGGCTCCTACGAGCAGTACTTC. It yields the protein CASRSGQGGSYEQYF.

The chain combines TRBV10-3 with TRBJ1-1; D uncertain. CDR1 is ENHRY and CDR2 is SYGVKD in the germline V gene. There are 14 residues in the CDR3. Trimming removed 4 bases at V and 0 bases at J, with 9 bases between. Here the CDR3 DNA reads TGTGCCATCAGTGTAATCGGAATGAACACTGAAGCTTTCTTT. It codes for CAISVIGMNTEAFF.

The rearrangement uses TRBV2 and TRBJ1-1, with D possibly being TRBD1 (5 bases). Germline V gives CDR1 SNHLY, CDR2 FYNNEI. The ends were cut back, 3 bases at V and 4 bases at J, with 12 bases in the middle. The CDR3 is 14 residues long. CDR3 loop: CASSDRAGATEAFF. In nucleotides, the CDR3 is TGTGCCAGCAGTGACAGGGCCGGGGCCACTGAAGCTTTCTTT.

This CDR3 is CASSPLPPSGGTEETQYF. CDR3 coding DNA: TGTGCCAGCAGCCCGCTCCCGCCTAGCGGGGGGACCGAAGAGACCCAGTACTTC. This chain uses TRBV3-1 with TRBJ2-5, with 11 nucleotides matching TRBD2. Germline-derived CDR1 and CDR2 are LGHDT and YNNKEL (reference sequence). The CDR3 spans 18 residues. Unmatched junction bases numbered 13, after V lost 4 bases and J lost 3 bases.

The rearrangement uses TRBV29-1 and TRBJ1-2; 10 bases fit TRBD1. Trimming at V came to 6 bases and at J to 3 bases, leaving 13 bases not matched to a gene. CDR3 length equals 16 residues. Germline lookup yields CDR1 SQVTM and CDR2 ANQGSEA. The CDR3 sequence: CSVEPGQGRSHYGYTF. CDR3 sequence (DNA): TGCAGCGTAGAGCCGGGACAGGGGAGGAGCCACTATGGCTACACCTTC.

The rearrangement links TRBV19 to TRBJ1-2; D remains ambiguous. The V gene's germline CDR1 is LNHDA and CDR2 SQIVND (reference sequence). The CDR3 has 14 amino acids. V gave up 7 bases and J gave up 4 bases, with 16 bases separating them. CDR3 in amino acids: CASTSGGSGYGYTF. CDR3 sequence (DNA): TGTGCCAGTACCTCTGGAGGTTCGGGCTATGGCTACACCTTC. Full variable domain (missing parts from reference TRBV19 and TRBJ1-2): DGGITQSPKYLFRKEGQNVTLSCEQNLNHDAMYWYRQDPGQGLRLIYYSQIVNDFQKGDIAEGYSVSREKKESFPLTVTSAQKNPTAFYLCASTSGGSGYGYTFGSGTRLTVV.

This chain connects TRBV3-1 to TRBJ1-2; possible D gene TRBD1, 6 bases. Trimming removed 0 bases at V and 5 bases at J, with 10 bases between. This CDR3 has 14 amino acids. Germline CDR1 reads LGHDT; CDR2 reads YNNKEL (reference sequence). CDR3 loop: CASSQEDQGYGYTF. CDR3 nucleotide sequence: TGTGCCAGCAGCCAAGAGGACCAGGGGTATGGCTACACCTTC.

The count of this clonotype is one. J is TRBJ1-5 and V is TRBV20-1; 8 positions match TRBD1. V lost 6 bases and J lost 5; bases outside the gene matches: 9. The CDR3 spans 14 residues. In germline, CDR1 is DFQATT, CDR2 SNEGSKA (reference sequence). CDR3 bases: TGCAGTGCATCTAGCGGGACAGGTGATCAGCCCCAGCATTTT. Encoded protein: CSASSGTGDQPQHF.

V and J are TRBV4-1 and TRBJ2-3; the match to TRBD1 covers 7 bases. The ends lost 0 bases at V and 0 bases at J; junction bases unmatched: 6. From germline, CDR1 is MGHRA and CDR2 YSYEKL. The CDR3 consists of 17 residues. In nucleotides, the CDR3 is TGCGCCAGCAGCCAAGATAAAGGGGGCATGAGCACAGATACGCAGTATTTT. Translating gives CASSQDKGGMSTDTQYF.

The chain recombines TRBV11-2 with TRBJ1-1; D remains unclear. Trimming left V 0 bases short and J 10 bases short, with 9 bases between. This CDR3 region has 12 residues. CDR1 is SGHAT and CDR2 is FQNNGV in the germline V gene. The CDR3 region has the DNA TGTGCCAGCAGCTTAGATGGTCGTGGAGCTTTCTTT. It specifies CASSLDGRGAFF.

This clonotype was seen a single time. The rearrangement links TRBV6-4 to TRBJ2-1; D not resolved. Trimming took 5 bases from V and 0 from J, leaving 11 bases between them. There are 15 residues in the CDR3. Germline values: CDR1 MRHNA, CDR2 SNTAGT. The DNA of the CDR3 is TGTGCCAGCAGTAGAACAGAGAGCTCCTACAATGAGCAGTTCTTC. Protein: CASSRTESSYNEQFF.

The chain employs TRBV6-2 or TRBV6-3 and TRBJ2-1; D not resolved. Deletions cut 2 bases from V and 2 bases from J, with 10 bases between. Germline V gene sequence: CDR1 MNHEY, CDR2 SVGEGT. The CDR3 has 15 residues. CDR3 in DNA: TGTGCCAGCAGTTACGGGCTAGACCCCTACAATGAGCAGTTCTTC. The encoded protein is CASSYGLDPYNEQFF.